The 27 T cell receptor beta chains below come from one sample, sequenced in a study of T cell responses to AZD1222 COVID-19 vaccine. Generated by immunoSEQ multiplex PCR, the TCRdb table keeps only in-frame clones and is missing some. The sample lists roughly 120,000 clones, 87% occurring once. The sequenced sample was peripheral blood, obtained on day 0 of AZD1222 vaccination. These receptors were taken from an adult in good health.

The chain is built from TRBV19 and TRBJ2-2; D may be TRBD1 (6 bases). The CDR3 totals 15 residues. Germline values: CDR1 LNHDA, CDR2 SQIVND (reference sequence). Trimming took off 4 bases at V and 6 bases at J, with 15 bases between the two ends. CDR3 nucleotide sequence: TGTGCCAGTAGTACGACCAGGGGTTATCCCGGGGAGCTGTTTTTT. It is translated as CASSTTRGYPGELFF.

For the CDR3, the DNA is TGCGCCAGCAGTGGGTTAGCGGGAGTGTACGAGCAGTACTTC. Residues: CASSGLAGVYEQYF. V is TRBV5-1 and J is TRBJ2-7; 9 positions match TRBD2. J lost 4 bases, V lost 5 bases, and 7 bases had no gene match. CDR3 size: 14 residues. Germline V gene sequence: CDR1 SGHRS, CDR2 YFSETQ.

The chain recombines TRBV2 with TRBJ1-1; D uncertain. Trimming shortened V by 7 bases and J by 0 bases, and 21 bases separated the two germline ends. This CDR3 comprises 17 residues. From germline, CDR1 is SNHLY and CDR2 FYNNEI. The CDR3 is CASNPPTKSRMNTEAFF. The CDR3, as DNA: TGTGCCAGCAATCCCCCAACCAAATCCCGAATGAACACTGAAGCTTTCTTT.

V gene TRBV27 combines with J gene TRBJ1-1; 8 bases map to TRBD1. Germline values: CDR1 MNHEY, CDR2 SMNVEV (reference sequence). The CDR3 loop spans 15 amino acids. After removal of 2 bases from V and 3 bases from J, the junction contained 5 bases not matched to a gene. DNA of the CDR3: TGTGCCAGCAGTTTACTAGGGACAGGACACACTGAAGCTTTCTTT. Its translation: CASSLLGTGHTEAFF.

V is TRBV15 and J is TRBJ2-5; D unresolved. V was clipped by 0 bases and J by 9 bases, with 8 bases between them. The germline V gene encodes CDR1 LNHNV and CDR2 YYDKDF (reference sequence). The CDR3 has 12 amino acids. The CDR3 nucleotides read TGTGCCACCAGCAGAGATGATGCGGCCCAGTACTTC. The encoded protein is CATSRDDAAQYF.

This chain links TRBV30 with TRBJ2-7; 12 bases align to TRBD2. The J segment lost 3 bases and the V segment lost 2 bases, leaving 11 bases of the junction unmatched. The germline V gene encodes CDR1 GTSNPN and CDR2 SVGIG (reference sequence). This CDR3 comprises 17 residues. In DNA, the CDR3 is TGTGCCTGGAGTAGGCTAGCGGGAGGGCCTAAAGACTACGAGCAGTACTTC. As protein: CAWSRLAGGPKDYEQYF. Based on the CDR3 plus reference TRBV30 and TRBJ2-7, the full variable domain is SQTIHQWPATLVQPVGSPLSLECTVEGTSNPNLYWYRQAAGRGLQLLFYSVGIGQISSEVPQNLSASRPQDRQFILSSKKLLLSDSGFYLCAWSRLAGGPKDYEQYFGPGTRLTVT.

J is TRBJ2-7 and V is TRBV6-5; 7 bases agree with TRBD1. The V and J ends lost 7 bases and 4 bases, in that order; junction bases with no gene match: 10. CDR1 is MNHEY, CDR2 SVGAGI, per germline. The CDR3 runs 14 residues. The CDR3 nucleotides are TGTGCCAGCAATAAGGGGGCCAACCCTTACGAGCAGTACTTC. Translated: CASNKGANPYEQYF.

The V and J genes are TRBV11-2 and TRBJ1-3; maybe TRBD1 (6 bases). Trimming shortened V by 4 bases and J by 2 bases, and 15 bases separated the two germline ends. Germline assignment: CDR1 SGHAT and CDR2 FQNNGV. This CDR3 spans 16 amino acids. CDR3 residues: CASSSPSGATGNTIYF. CDR3 DNA: TGTGCCAGCAGCTCCCCCTCGGGGGCGACTGGAAACACCATATATTTT.

The gene calls are TRBV3-1 (or the pseudogene TRBV3-2) and TRBJ2-2; 7 bases map to TRBD2. CDR3 size: 14 residues. Germline V gives CDR1 LGHDT, CDR2 YNNKEL (reference sequence). V gave up 4 bases and J gave up 5 bases; unmatched junction bases: 4. The CDR3 nucleotides are TGTGCCAGCAGCCGGGACTACCAAACCGGGGAGCTGTTTTTT. Translating it yields CASSRDYQTGELFF.

This clone was recorded a few times. The chain has TRBV5-4 and TRBJ1-2; tentatively, D is TRBD1 (5 bases). The V end was cut by 3 bases, the J end by 0 bases, with 9 bases between. The CDR3 is 14 residues long. The germline CDR1 and CDR2 sequences are SGHNT and YYREEE (reference sequence). The CDR3 DNA is TGTGCCAGCAGCTCGACAGTGTCTAACTATGGCTACACCTTC. This codes for CASSSTVSNYGYTF.

This clone has just a few counts. The chain is built from TRBV3-1 (or the pseudogene TRBV3-2) and TRBJ2-3, with D perhaps matching TRBD2 (5 bases). There are 13 residues in the CDR3. Germline CDR1 and CDR2: LGHDT and YNNKEL (reference sequence). V shed 2 bases and J shed 5 bases, with 8 bases lying between them. This CDR3 is CASSQSREDTQYF. For the CDR3, the DNA is TGTGCCAGCAGCCAATCTCGGGAAGATACGCAGTATTTT.

The chain has TRBV29-1 and TRBJ1-1; no clear D. Trimming removed 6 bases from V and 5 bases from J, with 16 bases in between. CDR1 is SQVTM, CDR2 ANQGSEA, per germline. The CDR3 has 13 amino acids. CDR3 sequence: CSVPSGPLTEAFF. Here the CDR3 DNA reads TGCAGCGTACCTTCAGGACCGTTGACTGAAGCTTTCTTT.

This chain connects TRBV3-1 (or the pseudogene TRBV3-2) to TRBJ1-6; 10 nucleotides agree with TRBD1. Unmatched junction bases numbered 8, after V lost 2 bases and J lost 10 bases. The germline V gene encodes CDR1 LGHDT and CDR2 YNNKEL (reference sequence). The CDR3 runs to 16 residues. The CDR3 DNA reads TGTGCCAGCAGCCAACCTTGGACAGGGGGAGGGTCACCCCTCCACTTT. It is translated as CASSQPWTGGGSPLHF.

This sequence joins TRBV24-1 and TRBJ2-3, with a tentative D call TRBD1 (5 bases). CDR1 and CDR2 (germline): KGHDR, SFDVKD. V lost 2 bases and J 6 bases, leaving 11 bases between the germline ends. This CDR3 comprises 14 residues. CDR3 in amino acids: CATSDSQGRDTQYF. The CDR3 coding sequence is TGTGCCACCAGTGATTCCCAGGGTCGCGATACGCAGTATTTT.

The chain joins TRBV6-5 to TRBJ2-5, with a weak D call TRBD2 (7 bases). Trimming shortened V by 7 bases and J by 5 bases, and 14 bases separated the two germline ends. The CDR3 sequence is 13 residues long. Germline values: CDR1 MNHEY, CDR2 SVGAGI. CDR3 amino acids: CASKPGGLETQYF. The CDR3 coding sequence is TGTGCCAGCAAGCCGGGGGGCCTCGAGACCCAGTACTTC.

The V and J genes are TRBV30 and TRBJ1-2; D possibly corresponds to TRBD1 (5 bases). The V end lost 2 bases, the J end lost 4 bases, and 20 bases lay between the germline ends. The germline V gene encodes CDR1 GTSNPN and CDR2 SVGIG (reference sequence). This CDR3 has 16 amino acids. CDR3 amino acids: CAWSSYRDPARYGYTF. The CDR3 coding sequence is TGTGCCTGGAGTTCTTACCGGGACCCAGCCCGCTATGGCTACACCTTC.

The chain links TRBV19 to TRBJ2-1; 9 bases are a match to TRBD1. Germline V gene data show CDR1 as LNHDA and CDR2 as SQIVND (reference sequence). Trimming removed 3 bases from V and 8 bases from J; junction bases left unmatched: 11. CDR3 length: 16 amino acids. Written as DNA, the CDR3 is TGTGCCAGTAGTATGGGAGTGGGGACAGGGATGGATGAGCAGTTCTTC. This codes for CASSMGVGTGMDEQFF.

The rearrangement uses TRBV5-1 and TRBJ2-1, with 7 bases aligning to TRBD1. Germline V gene data show CDR1 as SGHRS and CDR2 as YFSETQ. The CDR3 runs to 13 residues. The V and J ends lost 3 bases and 3 bases, in that order; junction bases with no gene match: 0. The CDR3 DNA follows: TGCGCCAGCAGCTGGGACAGCTACAATGAGCAGTTCTTC. Translating gives CASSWDSYNEQFF.

V and J are TRBV7-2 and TRBJ1-4, with TRBD1 as a possible D gene (5 bases). Germline V gives CDR1 SGHTA, CDR2 FQGNSA. V was trimmed by 5 bases and J by 10 bases, leaving 20 bases between them. CDR3 length: 15 amino acids. The CDR3 DNA reads as TGTGCCAGCAGCCCAGGGTCCGGAAACACCGGAAAACTGTTTTTT. This gives the protein CASSPGSGNTGKLFF.

This clone has a single count. V usage is TRBV5-1 and J usage is TRBJ1-4; D remains ambiguous. The V and J ends lost 0 bases and 0 bases respectively, with 12 bases between them. The CDR3 sequence is 17 residues long. CDR1 is SGHRS and CDR2 is YFSETQ in the germline V gene. As DNA, the CDR3 is TGCGCCAGCAGCTTGGAACCGATGACTGCAACTAATGAAAAACTGTTTTTT. It codes for CASSLEPMTATNEKLFF.

The chain is built from TRBV28 and TRBJ2-1; 7 nucleotides align to TRBD1. After removal of 5 bases from V and 6 bases from J, the junction contained 7 bases not matched to a gene. This CDR3 is 14 amino acids long. From germline, CDR1 is MDHEN and CDR2 SYDVKM. The CDR3 protein is CASSATGVLNEQFF. The CDR3, as DNA: TGTGCCAGCAGTGCCACAGGGGTCCTCAATGAGCAGTTCTTC.

This chain uses TRBV19 with TRBJ2-1; TRBD1 is a possible D gene (6 bases). Germline lookup yields CDR1 LNHDA and CDR2 SQIVND (reference sequence). Deletions cut 3 bases from V and 8 bases from J, with 17 bases between. The CDR3 sequence is 15 residues long. CDR3 protein: CASSIWGPPGDEQFF. In DNA, the CDR3 is TGTGCCAGTAGTATCTGGGGGCCTCCCGGCGATGAGCAGTTCTTC.

The chain recombines TRBV2 with TRBJ1-2; 9 nucleotides line up with TRBD1. V was clipped by 6 bases and J by 7 bases; unmatched bases: 9. Germline V gene lookup returns CDR1 SNHLY and CDR2 FYNNEI. The CDR3 is made up of 14 amino acids. The CDR3 protein is CASRIGTGPSGYTF. CDR3 DNA sequence: TGTGCCAGCAGGATTGGGACAGGGCCGAGTGGCTACACCTTC.

In its sample, this clone was seen once. The rearrangement links TRBV19 to TRBJ2-7; 8 bases match TRBD1. This CDR3 region has 15 residues. Germline assignment: CDR1 LNHDA and CDR2 SQIVND (reference sequence). V was clipped by 1 base and J by 0 bases; unmatched bases: 2. The CDR3 coding sequence is TGTGCCAGTAGTATAGGGACAGGGATCTCCTACGAGCAGTACTTC. This sequence encodes CASSIGTGISYEQYF.

J is TRBJ2-1 and V is TRBV27, with TRBD2 matching 8 bases. V gave up 8 bases and J gave up 5 bases; unmatched junction bases: 20. Germline V gives CDR1 MNHEY, CDR2 SMNVEV (reference sequence). The CDR3 totals 18 residues. This CDR3 is CASSGLGSLAMGHNEQFF. DNA of the CDR3: TGTGCCAGCTCGGGACTAGGAAGTTTAGCGATGGGGCACAATGAGCAGTTCTTC.

The chain links TRBV29-1 to TRBJ2-2, with 9 bases lining up with TRBD2. Germline V lookup: CDR1 SQVTM, CDR2 ANQGSEA. This CDR3 contains 13 residues. V shed 5 bases, J shed 7 bases, and the junction held 5 bases outside the gene matches. The CDR3 DNA is TGCAGCGTTCGTCTAGCGGGGCGCGGGGAGCTGTTTTTT. Amino acids: CSVRLAGRGELFF.

The genes are TRBV7-9 and TRBJ2-2; 8 bases are shared with TRBD1. The CDR3 is 13 residues long. Germline CDR1 is SEHNR and CDR2 is FQNEAQ (reference sequence). V was clipped by 4 bases and J by 8 bases; unmatched bases: 3. CDR3: CASSSGQGGELFF. The CDR3 DNA follows: TGTGCCAGCAGCTCAGGACAGGGTGGGGAGCTGTTTTTT.